This T cell receptor (beta chain) was identified during a study of blood T cell repertoires in COVID-19. Looking at the study overall: Specimens from acute and convalescent COVID-19 originated in the United States, Italy and Spain.

The assay was immunoSEQ multiplex PCR, and TCRdb's table has in-frame clones only and misses some. This sample yields 300,000 or so clones, of which 75% to 95% are seen a single time; 0.9% to 1.2% belongs to the top ten. The CDR3 length is 15 residues. V was shortened by 4 bases and J by 0 bases, with 10 bases between the two germline ends. The germline CDR1 and CDR2 sequences are SGDLS and YYNGEE. Sequencing used PBMCs or T cells enriched from blood (not recorded which). This receptor was obtained from a woman aged 25 to 45 who had recovered from COVID-19. The J gene is TRBJ1-4, the V gene TRBV9; tentative D call: TRBD1 (5 bases). The CDR3 coding sequence is TGTGCCAGCAGCCAGGGTGTTACAACTAATGAAAAACTGTTTTTT. Translated, it gives CASSQGVTTNEKLFF.